This T cell receptor beta chain appears in the sequencing data of a study of T cell responses to AZD1222 COVID-19 vaccine. Whole-study context: Second-dose timings of about 4 or about 12 weeks were pooled. General observations from the study: Females made up more of the donors, who were largely white British, and clonal diversity may have come out too low. Increased Spike-specific TCR breadth and depth were observed after two AZD1222 doses. Reports indicate that nearly half of spike-specific TCRs are directed at unmutated variant regions.

Worth noting for this clone: Its antigen is not known.

TCRdb's copy holds only in-frame clones and misses some; the assay was immunoSEQ multiplex PCR. The sample lists roughly 170,000 clones; about nine tenths were seen once. The TCR comes from an adult in good health. Sequencing used peripheral blood, obtained on day 0 of AZD1222 vaccination.

Written as DNA, the CDR3 is TGTGCCAGCAGTTGGTCGCTGGCCCGTGAAGAGCAGTACTTC. Protein sequence: CASSWSLAREEQYF. This rearrangement joins TRBV6-2 or TRBV6-3 to TRBJ2-7; D gene unclear. CDR1 and CDR2 (germline): MNHEY, SVGEGT. Trimming took off 4 bases at V and 7 bases at J, with 17 bases between the two ends. The CDR3 spans 14 residues.